A selection of T cell receptor beta chains follows, all from one sample in a study of T cell repertoires in cytomegalovirus infection. MiXCR was run by TCRdb on the reads, yielding one entry per CDR3 protein. The data show about 400,000 distinct CDR3 sequences, about 35% seen once. Their antigens remain unidentified. Sequenced here: cultured PBMCs, sampled from culture after CMV antigen stimulation. The receptors originated from a human donor in good health (CMV status not recorded). Some clones in this sample may be carry-over from other donors' samples. CDR3s include the opening cysteine and the closing phenylalanine or tryptophan. The order of the fields is V gene, J gene, clone size, D gene, CDR3 protein, CDR3 DNA. A D gene is named only where the DNA matches it firmly. Size is omitted from some rows. Given values are once, few, many or a class for expanded clones.

TRBV6-6,TRBJ2-7,NA,NA,CAASTNRIYEQYF,TGTGCCGCCAGCACCAACCGGATCTACGAGCAGTACTTC
TRBV24-1,TRBJ1-2,NA,NA,CATSAAGDLNRNYGYTF,TGTGCCACCAGTGCTGCGGGGGACCTGAATAGAAACTATGGCTACACCTTC
TRBV7-6,TRBJ2-5,NA,TRBD2,CASSSGVAGVTQYF,TGTGCTAGCAGCTCCGGGGTAGCGGGAGTCACCCAGTACTTC
TRBV27,TRBJ2-1,NA,NA,CASSLSFYNEQFF,TGTGCCAGCAGTTTATCGTTTTACAATGAGCAGTTCTTC
TRBV7-2,TRBJ1-2,few,NA,CASSLGRGASYGYTF,TGTGCCAGCAGCTTAGGACGGGGGGCCTCCTATGGCTACACCTTC
TRBV7-6,TRBJ2-3,many,NA,CASSLSGFTDTQYF,TGTGCCAGCAGCCTTAGCGGCTTCACAGATACGCAGTATTTT
TRBV19,TRBJ1-1,NA,NA,CASRYRAENTEAFF,TGTGCCAGTAGATACCGGGCCGAGAACACTGAAGCTTTCTTT
TRBV6-5,TRBJ1-5,NA,NA,CASSRYTAGPNQPQHF,TGTGCCAGCAGTCGCTATACGGCAGGCCCGAATCAGCCCCAGCATTTT
TRBV4-3,TRBJ2-1,NA,NA,CASSQDARGDNEQFF,TGCGCCAGCAGCCAAGATGCACGTGGGGACAATGAGCAGTTCTTC
TRBV27,TRBJ1-6,NA,NA,CASSLGQINSPLHF,TGTGCCAGCAGTTTGGGGCAGATTAATTCACCCCTCCACTTT
TRBV10-2,TRBJ1-1,few,TRBD1,CASSGPQGVTEAFF,TGCGCCAGCAGTGGCCCTCAGGGGGTCACTGAAGCTTTCTTT
TRBV7-3,TRBJ2-1,NA,NA,CASSPGSPYNEQFF,TGTGCCAGCAGCCCAGGGTCCCCCTACAATGAGCAGTTCTTC
TRBV7-2,TRBJ2-7,NA,TRBD1,CASSLTGEFYEQYF,TGTGCCAGCAGCTTGACAGGGGAGTTCTACGAGCAGTACTTC
TRBV28,TRBJ2-7,NA,TRBD2,CASSAGGLAGYF,TGTGCCAGCAGTGCGGGTGGACTAGCGGGGTACTTC
TRBV4-3,TRBJ1-4,few,TRBD1,CASSQGTGTSNEKLFF,TGCGCCAGCAGCCAGGGGACAGGGACCTCTAATGAAAAACTGTTTTTT
TRBV7-2,TRBJ2-5,many,NA,CASSLDIRGGETQYF,TGTGCCAGCAGCTTAGATATCAGGGGTGGAGAGACCCAGTACTTC
TRBV14,TRBJ2-6,NA,NA,CASSRLTVGHSGANVLTF,TGTGCCAGCAGCCGCCTTACGGTCGGTCACTCTGGGGCCAACGTCCTGACTTTC
TRBV18,TRBJ1-1,NA,NA,CASSFGPGQNTEAFF,TGTGCCAGCTCATTCGGGCCGGGACAGAACACTGAAGCTTTCTTT
TRBV6-1,TRBJ1-1,few,NA,CASSGGLLNTEAFF,TGTGCCAGCAGTGGCGGACTGCTGAACACTGAAGCTTTCTTT
TRBV6-1,TRBJ2-3,few,TRBD1,CASSWGQGVSPDTQYF,TGTGCCAGCAGTTGGGGACAGGGAGTAAGTCCAGATACGCAGTATTTT
TRBV7-3,TRBJ1-1,NA,NA,CASSLARARTEAFF,TGTGCCAGCAGCTTGGCCCGGGCACGGACTGAAGCTTTCTTT
TRBV7-2,TRBJ1-3,few,TRBD1,CASSRTGGNTIYF,TGTGCCAGCAGCCGGACAGGAGGAAACACCATATATTTT
TRBV29-1,TRBJ2-4,NA,NA,CSVSSGAKNIQYF,TGCAGCGTTTCTTCCGGGGCCAAAAACATTCAGTACTTC
TRBV6-2/TRBV6-3,TRBJ2-2,few,TRBD1,CASSSWTGRRTGELFF,TGTGCCAGCAGTTCCTGGACAGGGCGGCGCACCGGGGAGCTGTTTTTT
TRBV24-1,TRBJ2-5,NA,TRBD1,CATSDFRTGGYQETQYF,TGTGCCACCAGTGATTTTCGGACAGGGGGCTACCAAGAGACCCAGTACTTC
TRBV5-4,TRBJ2-1,NA,TRBD2,CASQPGIAGGSVEQFF,TGTGCCAGCCAACCGGGAATAGCGGGAGGGAGCGTTGAGCAGTTCTTC
TRBV7-2,TRBJ2-1,few,TRBD1,CASSFPGQGALVSYNEQFF,TGTGCCAGCAGCTTTCCGGGACAGGGGGCGCTAGTCTCCTACAATGAGCAGTTCTTC
TRBV12-3/TRBV12-4,TRBJ1-4,NA,NA,CASSFGMTATNEKLFF,TGTGCCAGCAGTTTTGGGATGACAGCAACTAATGAAAAACTGTTTTTT
TRBV7-8,TRBJ1-2,few,TRBD1,CASRGTGEYGYTF,TGTGCCAGCAGAGGGACAGGGGAGTATGGCTACACCTTC
TRBV5-6,TRBJ1-1,NA,NA,CASSSGAMKAFF,TGTGCCAGCAGCTCGGGGGCCATGAAAGCTTTCTTT
TRBV2,TRBJ1-5,NA,NA,CASSGGRAGNQPQHF,TGTGCCAGCAGTGGGGGCAGAGCAGGGAATCAGCCCCAGCATTTT
TRBV4-1,TRBJ2-5,NA,NA,CASSQDGTGEETQYF,TGCGCCAGCAGCCAAGACGGGACTGGCGAAGAGACCCAGTACTTC
TRBV7-2,TRBJ2-7,NA,NA,CASSPARDSYEQYF,TGTGCCAGCAGCCCAGCGCGAGACTCCTACGAGCAGTACTTC
TRBV3-1,TRBJ1-6,NA,NA,CASSFRVDGSPLHF,TGTGCCAGCAGCTTCAGGGTAGACGGTTCACCCCTCCACTTT
TRBV9,TRBJ2-2,NA,TRBD1,CASSLPGTGGSTGELFF,TGTGCCAGCAGCTTACCCGGGACAGGGGGTAGCACCGGGGAGCTGTTTTTT
TRBV12-3/TRBV12-4,TRBJ1-4,few,NA,CASSFKGVAVISF,TGTGCCAGCAGTTTCAAGGGTGTAGCCGTTATCTCTTTT
TRBV11-2,TRBJ2-1,NA,NA,CASSSGYKQFF,TGTGCCAGCAGCTCGGGGTATAAGCAGTTCTTC
TRBV7-8,TRBJ1-6,NA,NA,CASRGPDNSPLHF,TGTGCCAGCAGGGGGCCCGATAATTCACCCCTCCACTTT
TRBV4-1,TRBJ2-1,NA,NA,CASSQEVSGYYNEQFF,TGCGCCAGCAGCCAAGAGGTTAGCGGCTACTACAATGAGCAGTTCTTC
TRBV6-1,TRBJ2-5,NA,NA,CASSMTTAQETQYF,TGTGCCAGCAGCATGACTACCGCCCAAGAGACCCAGTACTTC
TRBV12-3/TRBV12-4,TRBJ1-2,NA,NA,CASSLIGVGGYTF,TGTGCCAGCAGTTTAATAGGGGTCGGTGGCTACACCTTC
TRBV10-3,TRBJ2-3,few,NA,CAISESARLGTDTQYF,TGTGCCATCAGTGAGTCGGCCCGTTTGGGAACAGATACGCAGTATTTT
TRBV7-3,TRBJ2-3,few,TRBD2,CASSLITSGVDTQYF,TGTGCCAGCAGCTTAATCACTAGCGGAGTGGATACGCAGTATTTT
TRBV7-8,TRBJ1-5,few,TRBD1,CASRRDRGSNQPQHF,TGTGCCAGCAGACGGGACAGGGGTAGCAATCAGCCCCAGCATTTT
TRBV12-3/TRBV12-4,TRBJ2-2,many,NA,CASTTPLRAATGELFF,TGTGCCAGCACGACCCCGCTGCGGGCGGCCACCGGGGAGCTGTTTTTT